A single sample gave rise to the 25 T cell receptor beta chains below, sequenced in a study of blood T cell repertoires in COVID-19. Measured with immunoSEQ multiplex PCR; TCRdb has only the in-frame clones, and not every one. The sample holds about 250,000 clones, about 82% seen once. The material sequenced was peripheral blood. The receptor set was obtained from a woman older than 75 with COVID-19, enrolled during active disease.

The chain couples TRBV4-1 to TRBJ2-3; 12 bases agree with TRBD2. The J segment lost 6 bases and the V segment lost 0 bases, leaving 7 bases of the junction unmatched. This CDR3 is 17 amino acids long. Looked up from germline, CDR1 is MGHRA and CDR2 is YSYEKL. The CDR3 spells CASSQEASGGASDTQYF. In DNA, the CDR3 is TGCGCCAGCAGCCAAGAGGCTAGCGGGGGGGCTTCGGATACGCAGTATTTT.

The gene calls are TRBV7-2 and TRBJ2-3; the D gene is possibly TRBD1 (6 bases). V lost 5 bases and J lost 8, with 14 bases in between. The CDR3 length is 13 residues. Germline V gene sequence: CDR1 SGHTA, CDR2 FQGNSA. DNA for the CDR3: TGTGCCAGCAGCCCCCCTGGGGGCCTTACGCAGTATTTT. Translation gives CASSPPGGLTQYF.

The V gene is TRBV5-4, the J gene TRBJ2-5, with 7 bases that match TRBD1. Germline V gene data show CDR1 as SGHNT and CDR2 as YYREEE (reference sequence). The V gene end was trimmed by 4 bases and the J gene end by 5 bases; junction bases not matched to a gene: 8. The CDR3 totals 14 residues. CDR3 nucleotides: TGTGCCAGCAGCCAAAATAGGGGGCAGGAGACCCAGTACTTC. The encoded protein is CASSQNRGQETQYF.

The J gene is TRBJ1-1, the V gene TRBV9, with no clear D. The V and J ends lost 0 bases and 0 bases respectively, with 6 bases between them. CDR3 length: 14 residues. CDR1 and CDR2 (germline): SGDLS, YYNGEE. CDR3 amino acids: CASSVASVNTEAFF. The CDR3 DNA is TGTGCCAGCAGCGTAGCTTCGGTGAACACTGAAGCTTTCTTT.

Turning to this clone: The sample has other DNA sequences that encode this CDR3 too. V and J are TRBV10-3 and TRBJ1-2, with a weak D call TRBD1 (6 bases). Trimming left V 2 bases short and J 5 bases short, with 6 bases between. Germline assignment: CDR1 ENHRY and CDR2 SYGVKD. The CDR3 covers 12 residues. The CDR3 nucleotides are TGTGCCATCAGTGAGGACAGGTATGGCTACACCTTC. Protein product: CAISEDRYGYTF.

In its sample, this clone was seen a few times. The chain joins TRBV5-1 to TRBJ2-2; D might be TRBD1 (5 bases). This CDR3 has 14 amino acids. V lost 4 bases and J lost 4, with 11 bases in between. The germline V gene encodes CDR1 SGHRS and CDR2 YFSETQ. The CDR3: CASSLDTVTGELFF. The CDR3 nucleotides are TGCGCCAGCAGCCTGGACACAGTCACCGGGGAGCTGTTTTTT.

The rearrangement uses TRBV9 and TRBJ2-7, with 9 nucleotides matching TRBD2. The CDR3 extends over 15 amino acids. The J segment lost 5 bases and the V segment lost 3 bases, leaving 9 bases of the junction unmatched. CDR1 is SGDLS, CDR2 YYNGEE, per germline. The CDR3 loop is CASSAMTSGPNEQYF. CDR3 DNA: TGTGCCAGCAGCGCGATGACTAGCGGTCCCAACGAGCAGTACTTC.

The CDR3 loop reads CASSSGSSSTDTQYF. CDR3 bases: TGCGCCAGCAGCTCGGGAAGCTCTAGCACAGATACGCAGTATTTT. V and J are TRBV5-1 and TRBJ2-3; maybe TRBD2 (5 bases). V dropped 3 bases and J dropped 0 bases, with 11 bases sitting between them. In germline, CDR1 is SGHRS, CDR2 YFSETQ. The CDR3 has 15 residues.

This clone was picked up one time. V is TRBV5-8 and J is TRBJ2-3; 13 positions agree with TRBD2. The V and J ends lost 4 bases and 0 bases, in that order; junction bases with no gene match: 8. Germline CDR1 and CDR2: SGHTS and YDEGEE. The CDR3 sequence is 18 residues long. Here the CDR3 DNA reads TGTGCCAGCAGCCTGGGGACTAGCGGGACTTATAGCACAGATACGCAGTATTTT. As protein: CASSLGTSGTYSTDTQYF.

The rearrangement joins TRBV18 to TRBJ1-2; 7 nucleotides align to TRBD1. The CDR3 length is 15 residues. V gave up 3 bases and J gave up 8 bases; unmatched junction bases: 12. The germline gives CDR1 KGHSH, CDR2 LQKENI. The CDR3 nucleotides read TGTGCCAGCTCACCCCCTGGTAAGACAGGGTCAGGCTACACCTTC. Translated: CASSPPGKTGSGYTF. The full variable domain, in which reference TRBV18 and TRBJ1-2 provide the parts outside the CDR3, is NAGVMQNPRHLVRRRGQEARLRCSPMKGHSHVYWYRQLPEEGLKFMVYLQKENIIDESGMPKERFSAEFPKEGPSILRIQQVVRGDSAAYFCASSPPGKTGSGYTFGSGTRLTVV.

This clone was found a few times. The V and J genes are TRBV29-1 and TRBJ1-3; 7 positions match TRBD1. V lost 7 bases and J lost 6; bases outside the gene matches: 9. CDR1 is SQVTM, CDR2 ANQGSEA, per germline. CDR3 length: 13 amino acids. CDR3 region: CSASQGGENTIYF. DNA of the CDR3: TGCAGCGCTTCCCAGGGGGGAGAAAACACCATATATTTT.

This clone was observed a few times. The chain recombines TRBV3-1 (or the pseudogene TRBV3-2) with TRBJ2-7; tentatively, D is TRBD2 (6 bases). CDR3 length equals 13 residues. Germline V gene data show CDR1 as LGHDT and CDR2 as YNNKEL (reference sequence). Between the trimmed V and J ends, which lost 4 bases and 4 bases, there was a span of 11 bases. The CDR3 coding sequence is TGTGCCAGCAGCCGCATAGGGACTTACGAGCAGTACTTC. Translation gives CASSRIGTYEQYF.

The genes are TRBV6-5 and TRBJ2-1; TRBD2 is a possible D gene (5 bases). The CDR3 has 13 amino acids. Germline values: CDR1 MNHEY, CDR2 SVGAGI. Trimming shortened V by 5 bases and J by 7 bases, and 12 bases separated the two germline ends. As DNA, the CDR3 is TGTGCCAGCAGTAAGCCCACGGGGAATGAGCAGTTCTTC. Its translation is CASSKPTGNEQFF.

The V and J genes are TRBV6-5 and TRBJ1-2; the D is unclear. This CDR3 is 14 amino acids long. Per germline, CDR1 MNHEY and CDR2 SVGAGI. Trimming left V 7 bases short and J 0 bases short, with 12 bases between. The CDR3 is CASIRPTANYGYTF. CDR3 in DNA: TGTGCCAGCATCCGACCCACAGCTAACTATGGCTACACCTTC.

V is TRBV19 and J is TRBJ2-4; TRBD1 aligns across 7 bases. The CDR3 has 19 amino acids. Germline V gene sequence: CDR1 LNHDA, CDR2 SQIVND (reference sequence). V lost 0 bases to trimming and J lost 1 base; unmatched junction nucleotides: 12. CDR3 DNA: TGTGCCAGTAGTATAGATGGCGCCGGGACAGCCTCTGCCAAAAACATTCAGTACTTC. Its translation: CASSIDGAGTASAKNIQYF.

The CDR3 region has the DNA TGTGCCAGCAGCTTAGGGCCAGGGGTGGTAGTAACTGAAGCTTTCTTT. As protein: CASSLGPGVVVTEAFF. This chain uses TRBV7-2 with TRBJ1-1, with a possible D match to TRBD1 (6 bases). The CDR3 runs 16 residues. V lost 1 base and J lost 5, with 17 bases in between. CDR1 and CDR2 (germline): SGHTA, FQGNSA.

The chain combines TRBV21-1 with TRBJ2-7; no DNA check was done on the table's D call, TRBD2. TRBV21-1 counts as a pseudogene. The CDR3 runs 18 residues. In DNA, the CDR3 is TGTGCCAGCAGCACCCGGGGAGGCCTTCTCCCTTACTCCTACGAGCAGTACGTC. Its translation: CASSTRGGLLPYSYEQYV.

The count of this clone is one. CDR3 residues: CASSIGPQETQYF. The CDR3 DNA follows: TGTGCCAGTAGTATTGGGCCTCAAGAGACCCAGTACTTC. The chain combines TRBV19 with TRBJ2-5; no firm D call. V was clipped by 3 bases and J by 2 bases, with 7 bases between them. CDR1 and CDR2 from the germline V gene are LNHDA and SQIVND (reference sequence). The CDR3 spans 13 residues.

The chain carries TRBV5-1 and TRBJ1-3; TRBD1 agrees at 7 bases. After removal of 0 bases from V and 4 bases from J, the junction contained 7 bases not matched to a gene. Germline V gene sequence: CDR1 SGHRS, CDR2 YFSETQ. The length of the CDR3 is 16 residues. CDR3 residues: CASSLDGTVRGNTIYF. CDR3 nucleotide sequence: TGCGCCAGCAGCTTGGATGGGACAGTTAGAGGAAACACCATATATTTT.

CDR3 nucleotide sequence: TGTGCCAGCAGCTTAACCCAGGTCACTGAAGCTTTCTTT. Protein: CASSLTQVTEAFF. The gene calls are TRBV11-2 and TRBJ1-1; no clear D. The CDR3 is 13 amino acids. From germline, CDR1 is SGHAT and CDR2 FQNNGV. V was pared by 2 bases and J by 4 bases, with 8 bases between.

V and J are TRBV7-8 and TRBJ1-4; D is unclear. From germline, CDR1 is SGHVS and CDR2 FQNEAQ. Trimming left V 4 bases short and J 8 bases short, with 20 bases between. The CDR3 consists of 16 residues. The CDR3 region is CASSSSTGSTREKLFF. The DNA of the CDR3 is TGTGCCAGCAGCTCATCAACGGGGTCGACTCGCGAAAAACTGTTTTTT. Full variable domain (rest looked up from reference TRBV7-8 and TRBJ1-4): GAGVSQSPRYKVAKRGQDVALRCDPISGHVSLFWYQQALGQGPEFLTYFQNEAQLDKSGLPSDRFFAERPEGSVSTLKIQRTQQEDSAVYLCASSSSTGSTREKLFFGSGTQLSVL.

The genes are TRBV18 and TRBJ2-3, with D unresolved. The CDR3 has 14 amino acids. Between the trimmed V and J ends, which lost 5 bases and 4 bases, there was a span of 13 bases. Per the germline V gene, CDR1 is KGHSH and CDR2 is LQKENI. As DNA, the CDR3 is TGTGCCAGCTCAACTTCCCAGGTCCCAGATACGCAGTATTTT. Its protein product is CASSTSQVPDTQYF.

The rearrangement links TRBV5-1 to TRBJ1-5, with unresolved D. CDR1 and CDR2 from the germline V gene are SGHRS and YFSETQ. Trimming took 1 base from V and 4 from J, leaving 6 bases between them. The CDR3 has 13 residues. The CDR3 sequence: CASSLSPNQPQHF. In DNA, the CDR3 is TGCGCCAGCAGCTTGAGCCCGAATCAGCCCCAGCATTTT.

The chain carries TRBV25-1 and TRBJ2-3, with D unresolved. V lost 8 bases to trimming and J lost 0 bases, with 12 bases between them. The CDR3 contains 14 residues. Germline lookup yields CDR1 MGHDK and CDR2 SYGVNS. CDR3 residues: CASLDSYSTDTQYF. In DNA form, the CDR3 reads TGTGCCAGCCTGGATAGCTATAGCACAGATACGCAGTATTTT.

The rearrangement joins TRBV11-2 to TRBJ2-3; D not resolved. With 2 bases removed from V and 6 bases from J, the gap between germline ends came to 15 bases. Germline loops: CDR1 SGHAT, CDR2 FQNNGV. CDR3 length: 15 residues. This CDR3 is CASSLSGKSGDTQYF. DNA for the CDR3: TGTGCCAGCAGCTTAAGTGGCAAGTCCGGGGATACGCAGTATTTT. Supplemented by reference TRBV11-2 and TRBJ2-3, the full variable domain reads EAGVAQSPRYKIIEKRQSVAFWCNPISGHATLYWYQQILGQGPKLLIQFQNNGVVDDSQLPKDRFSAERLKGVDSTLKIQPAKLEDSAVYLCASSLSGKSGDTQYFGPGTRLTVL.